This T cell receptor (beta chain) was recovered during a study of cytotoxic CD8 clonotypes in ibrutinib-treated CLL. Study background: There were around twelve relapsed/refractory patients and around 15 treatment-naive patients, and roughly 18 were IGHV unmutated.

Between the trimmed V and J ends, which lost 9 bases and 3 bases, there was a span of 2 bases. Germline V gene lookup returns CDR1 MNHEY and CDR2 SMNVEV (reference sequence). CDR3 length: 10 residues. The data were produced by immunoSEQ multiplex PCR, yet TCRdb's version contains in-frame clones alone and is incomplete. The repertoire consists of about 68,000 clones, with about nine tenths occurring once and the leading ten covering 3% to 3.5%. The chain uses TRBV27 and TRBJ2-2; unclear D gene. The starting material was PBMCs, obtained after 12 months of ibrutinib treatment. The sequence was obtained from a human donor with chronic lymphocytic leukemia. The CDR3 here is CARHTGELFF. In nucleotides, the CDR3 is TGTGCCAGACACACCGGGGAGCTGTTTTTT.